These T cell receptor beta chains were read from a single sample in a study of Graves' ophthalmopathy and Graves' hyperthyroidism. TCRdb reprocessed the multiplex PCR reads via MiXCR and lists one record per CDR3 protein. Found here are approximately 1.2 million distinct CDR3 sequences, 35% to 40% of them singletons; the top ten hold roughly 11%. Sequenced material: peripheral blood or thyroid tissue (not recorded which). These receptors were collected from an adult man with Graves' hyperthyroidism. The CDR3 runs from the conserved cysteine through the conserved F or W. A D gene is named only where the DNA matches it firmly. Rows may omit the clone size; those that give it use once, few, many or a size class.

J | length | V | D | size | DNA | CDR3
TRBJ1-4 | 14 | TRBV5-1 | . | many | TGCGCCAGCAGCTTGTCTAGGAGTAATGAAAAACTGTTTTTT | CASSLSRSNEKLFF
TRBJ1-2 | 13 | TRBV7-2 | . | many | TGTGCCAGCAGCTCGCTGGGACCCCATGGCTACACCTTC | CASSSLGPHGYTF
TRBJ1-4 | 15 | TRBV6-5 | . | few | TGTGCCAGCAGTTCCGGGGGGGCAGATACCGAAAAACTGTTTTTT | CASSSGGADTEKLFF
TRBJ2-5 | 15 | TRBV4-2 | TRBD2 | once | TGTGCCAGCAGCCAAGATCCCGGGACGGGAGGGACCCAGTACTTC | CASSQDPGTGGTQYF
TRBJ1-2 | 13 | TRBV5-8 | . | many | TGTGCCAGCAGCTTGTTCCAGCTGGGAGGCTACACCTTC | CASSLFQLGGYTF
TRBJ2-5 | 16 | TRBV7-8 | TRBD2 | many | TGTGCCAGCAGCTTATTCGGACTAGCGGGAGGAGAGACCCAGTACTTC | CASSLFGLAGGETQYF
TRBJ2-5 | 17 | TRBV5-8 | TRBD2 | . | TGTGCCAGCAGCTTTTTTAGCGGGGGAGGGTGGGGAGAGACCCAGTACTTC | CASSFFSGGGWGETQYF
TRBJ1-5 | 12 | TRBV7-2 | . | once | TGTGCCACCCTGGGGTGGGGGCAGCCCCAGCATTTT | CATLGWGQPQHF
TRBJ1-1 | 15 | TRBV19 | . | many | TGTGCCAGTAGTATAGTGGGCAGGGGTACCACTGAAGCTTTCTTT | CASSIVGRGTTEAFF
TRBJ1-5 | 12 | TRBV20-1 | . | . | TGCAGTGCTAGTATGGGAGATCAGCCCCAGCATTTT | CSASMGDQPQHF
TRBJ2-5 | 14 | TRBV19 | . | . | TGTGCCAGTAGTATAAAACTAGTAATAGAGACCCAGTACTTC | CASSIKLVIETQYF
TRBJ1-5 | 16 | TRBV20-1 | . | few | TGCAGTGCTAGAGTAGCGCAGCAAAATAGCAATCAGCCCCAGCATTTT | CSARVAQQNSNQPQHF
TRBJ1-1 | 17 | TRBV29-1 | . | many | TGCAGCGTTGAAGATCTTCTCCCAGGACCTGGGGGCACTGAAGCTTTCTTT | CSVEDLLPGPGGTEAFF
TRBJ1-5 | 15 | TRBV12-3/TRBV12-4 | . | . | TGTGCCAGCAGTTTAGAGGCGTGGAGCAATCAGCCCCAGCATTTT | CASSLEAWSNQPQHF
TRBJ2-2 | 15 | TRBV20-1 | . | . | TGCAGTGCTAGCAATCTGGACGGATACACCGGGGAGCTGTTTTTT | CSASNLDGYTGELFF
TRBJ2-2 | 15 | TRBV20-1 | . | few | TGCAGTGTCCAACCGGGCCATAGAAGAACCGGGGAGCTGTTTTTT | CSVQPGHRRTGELFF
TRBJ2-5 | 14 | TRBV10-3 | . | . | TGTGCCATCAGCTCCCGAGCCAGAGCGGAGACCCAGTACTTC | CAISSRARAETQYF
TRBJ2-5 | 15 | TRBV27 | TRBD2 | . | TGTGCCAGCAGTACTAGCGGGAGGGCCCAAGAGACCCAGTACTTC | CASSTSGRAQETQYF
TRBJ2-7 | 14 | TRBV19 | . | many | TGTGCCAGTACGAGGAGGCCTGACTCCTACGAGCAGTACTTC | CASTRRPDSYEQYF
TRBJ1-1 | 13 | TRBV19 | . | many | TGTGCCAGCTATCCCCCTCAGTTTACTGAAGCTTTCTTT | CASYPPQFTEAFF
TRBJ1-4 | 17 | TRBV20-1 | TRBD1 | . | TGCAGTGCTGAACTCCGGGACAGGGGACCGACTAATGAAAAACTGTTTTTT | CSAELRDRGPTNEKLFF
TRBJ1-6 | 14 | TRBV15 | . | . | TGTGCCACCAGCAGAGAAGGAGGTAATCAGCCCCTCCACTTT | CATSREGGNQPLHF
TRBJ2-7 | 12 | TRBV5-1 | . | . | TGCGCCAGCAGACTGGGAACCGGGGAGCAGTACTTC | CASRLGTGEQYF
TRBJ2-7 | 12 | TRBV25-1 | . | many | TGTGCCAGCAGTGCACTAGGAGACGAGCAGTACTTC | CASSALGDEQYF
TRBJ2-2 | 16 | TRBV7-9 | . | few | TGTGCCAGCAGCTCTCGGACGGGAAGCAGGACCGGGGAGCTGTTTTTT | CASSSRTGSRTGELFF
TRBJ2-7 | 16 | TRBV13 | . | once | TGTGCCAGCAGGTCAGGGGCGGGACCCGGCGGGCACGAGCAGTACTTC | CASRSGAGPGGHEQYF
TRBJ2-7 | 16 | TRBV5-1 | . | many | TGCGCCAGCAGCTTGGCAGGGGGGGCCGAAGGCTACGAGCAGTACTTC | CASSLAGGAEGYEQYF
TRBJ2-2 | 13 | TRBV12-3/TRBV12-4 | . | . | TGTGCCAGCAGACCTACAGGGCCCGGGGAGCTGTTTTTT | CASRPTGPGELFF
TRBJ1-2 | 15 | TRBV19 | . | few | TGTGCCAGTAGTCAGGTCCTCCGCGATATATATGGCTACACCTTC | CASSQVLRDIYGYTF
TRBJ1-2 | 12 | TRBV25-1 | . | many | TGTGCCAGCAAGGACCCTGTCTATGGCTACACCTTC | CASKDPVYGYTF
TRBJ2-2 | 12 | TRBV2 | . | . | TGTGCCAGCAGGGCGGTAGCCGGGGAGCTGTTTTTT | CASRAVAGELFF
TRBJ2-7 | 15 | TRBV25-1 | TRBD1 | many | TGTGCCAGCAGAGGAACCGGGACAGGGACCTACGAGCAGTACTTC | CASRGTGTGTYEQYF
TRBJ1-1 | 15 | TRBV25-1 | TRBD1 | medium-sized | TGTGCCAGCAGTGGAGAAAACAGGGGGAACACTGAAGCTTTCTTT | CASSGENRGNTEAFF
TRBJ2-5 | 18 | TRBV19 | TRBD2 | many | TGTGCCAGTAGTCCACCGACCGGGACTAGCGGGCCCCAAGAGACCCAGTACTTC | CASSPPTGTSGPQETQYF
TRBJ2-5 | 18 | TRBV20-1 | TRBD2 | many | TGCAGTGCTAGTGCACTAGCGGGACAGTCGGCGTTCCAAGAGACCCAGTACTTC | CSASALAGQSAFQETQYF
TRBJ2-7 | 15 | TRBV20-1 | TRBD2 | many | TGCAGTGCTAGGCAGCTAGCGGAATCCTCCTACGAGCAGTACTTC | CSARQLAESSYEQYF
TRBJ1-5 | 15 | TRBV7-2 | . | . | TGTGCCAGCAGCCCTCTTGGGGGGGGCAATCAGCCCCAGCATTTT | CASSPLGGGNQPQHF
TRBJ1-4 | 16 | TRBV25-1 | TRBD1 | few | TGTGCCAGCAGTGCGACGAGGACAGGGGGAAATGAAAAACTGTTTTTT | CASSATRTGGNEKLFF
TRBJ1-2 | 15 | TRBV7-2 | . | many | TGTGCCAGCAGCTTAGAACTGGCCAGCAACTATGGCTACACCTTC | CASSLELASNYGYTF
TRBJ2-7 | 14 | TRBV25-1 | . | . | TGTGCCAGCAGGTCCGGGAGCAGGGTCTACGAGCAGTACTTC | CASRSGSRVYEQYF
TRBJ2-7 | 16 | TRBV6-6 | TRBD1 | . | TGTGCCAGCAGTCGCCTGGGACAGGGCGGCCCCTACGAGCAGTACTTC | CASSRLGQGGPYEQYF
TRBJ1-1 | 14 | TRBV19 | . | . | TGTGCCAGTAGTATGGGAACCGGAGGGACTGAAGCTTTCTTT | CASSMGTGGTEAFF
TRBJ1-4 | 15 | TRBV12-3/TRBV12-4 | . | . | TGTGCCAGCAGTCCCCAGGGGAAGACTAATGAAAAACTGTTTTTT | CASSPQGKTNEKLFF
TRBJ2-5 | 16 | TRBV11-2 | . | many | TGTGCCAGCAGCGGAATAGGGACAGCGGGACGGGAGACCCAGTACTTC | CASSGIGTAGRETQYF
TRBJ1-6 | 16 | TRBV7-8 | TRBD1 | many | TGTGCCAGCAGCCCCTCGGACAGGGGATATAATTCACCCCTCCACTTT | CASSPSDRGYNSPLHF
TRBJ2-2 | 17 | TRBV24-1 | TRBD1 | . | TGTGCCACCAGTGCCTGGACAGGGAGAGAAAGCACCGGGGAGCTGTTTTTT | CATSAWTGRESTGELFF
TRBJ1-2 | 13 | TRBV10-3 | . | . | TGTGCCATCAGGGAGACCAGGTTGGCTGGCTACACCTTC | CAIRETRLAGYTF
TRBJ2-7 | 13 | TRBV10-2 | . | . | TGTGCCAGCAGAGAGTATGGATCCTACGAGCAGTACTTC | CASREYGSYEQYF
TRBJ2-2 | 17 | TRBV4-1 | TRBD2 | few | TGCGCCAGCAGCCAAGAGGGCGCTAGCGGGGGAACCGGGGAGCTGTTTTTT | CASSQEGASGGTGELFF
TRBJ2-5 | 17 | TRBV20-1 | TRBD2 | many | TGCAGTGCTAGTCCGCTAGCGGGAGGAGGTGTCGGGGAGACCCAGTACTTC | CSASPLAGGGVGETQYF
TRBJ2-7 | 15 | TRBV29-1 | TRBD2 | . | TGCAGCGTCGCGGGACTAGCGGGCCGAGGACGGGAGCAGTACTTC | CSVAGLAGRGREQYF
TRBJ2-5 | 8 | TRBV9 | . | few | TGTGCCAGCAGCGCCCAGTACTTC | CASSAQYF
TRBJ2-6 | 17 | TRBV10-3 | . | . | TGTGCCGCCACCGGGACACCTATCGGAGCTGGGGCCAACGTCCTGACTTTC | CAATGTPIGAGANVLTF
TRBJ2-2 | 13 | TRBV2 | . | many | TGTGCCAGCAGAGCAGAGAACACCGGGGAGCTGTTTTTT | CASRAENTGELFF